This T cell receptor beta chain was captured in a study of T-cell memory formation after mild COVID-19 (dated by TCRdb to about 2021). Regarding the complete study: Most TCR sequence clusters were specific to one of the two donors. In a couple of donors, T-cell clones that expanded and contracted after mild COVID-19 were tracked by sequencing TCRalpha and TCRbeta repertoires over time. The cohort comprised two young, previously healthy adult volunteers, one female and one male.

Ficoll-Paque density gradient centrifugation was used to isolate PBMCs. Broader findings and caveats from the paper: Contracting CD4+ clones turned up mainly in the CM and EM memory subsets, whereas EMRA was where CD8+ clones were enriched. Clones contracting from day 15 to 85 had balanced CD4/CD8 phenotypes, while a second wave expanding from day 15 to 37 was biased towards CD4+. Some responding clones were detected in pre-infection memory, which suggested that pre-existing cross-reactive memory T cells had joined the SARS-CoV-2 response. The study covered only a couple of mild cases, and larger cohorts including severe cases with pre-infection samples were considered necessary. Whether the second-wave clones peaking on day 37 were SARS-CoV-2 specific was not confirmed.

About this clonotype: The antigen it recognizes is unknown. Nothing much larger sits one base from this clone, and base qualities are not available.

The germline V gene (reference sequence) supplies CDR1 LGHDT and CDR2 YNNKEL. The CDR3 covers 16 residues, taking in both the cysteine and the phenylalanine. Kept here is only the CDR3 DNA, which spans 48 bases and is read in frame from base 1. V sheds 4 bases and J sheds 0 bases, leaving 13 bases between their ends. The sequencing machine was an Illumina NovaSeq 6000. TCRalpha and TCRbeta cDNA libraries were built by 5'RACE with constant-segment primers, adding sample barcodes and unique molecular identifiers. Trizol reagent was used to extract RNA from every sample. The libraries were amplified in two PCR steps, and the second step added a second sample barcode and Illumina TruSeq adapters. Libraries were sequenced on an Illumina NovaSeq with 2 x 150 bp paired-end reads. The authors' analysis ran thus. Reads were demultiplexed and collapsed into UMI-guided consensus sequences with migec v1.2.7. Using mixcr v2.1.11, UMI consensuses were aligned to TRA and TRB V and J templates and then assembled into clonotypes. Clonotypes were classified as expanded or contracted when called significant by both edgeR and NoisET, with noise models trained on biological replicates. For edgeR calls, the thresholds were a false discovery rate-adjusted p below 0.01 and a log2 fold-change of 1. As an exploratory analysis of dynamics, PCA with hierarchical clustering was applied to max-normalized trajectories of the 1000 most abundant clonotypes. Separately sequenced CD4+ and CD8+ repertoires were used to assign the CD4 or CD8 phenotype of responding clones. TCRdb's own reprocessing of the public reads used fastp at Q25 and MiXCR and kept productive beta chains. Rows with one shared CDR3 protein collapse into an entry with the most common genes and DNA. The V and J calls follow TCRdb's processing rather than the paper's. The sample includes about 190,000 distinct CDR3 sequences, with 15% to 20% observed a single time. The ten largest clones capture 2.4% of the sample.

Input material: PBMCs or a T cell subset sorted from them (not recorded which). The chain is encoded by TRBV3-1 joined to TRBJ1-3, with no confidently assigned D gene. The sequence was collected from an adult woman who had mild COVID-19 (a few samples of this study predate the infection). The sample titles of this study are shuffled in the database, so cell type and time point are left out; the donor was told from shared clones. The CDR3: CASSPLDGSSGNTIYF. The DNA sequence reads TGTGCCAGCAGCCCACTGGACGGATCCTCTGGAAACACCATATATTTT.